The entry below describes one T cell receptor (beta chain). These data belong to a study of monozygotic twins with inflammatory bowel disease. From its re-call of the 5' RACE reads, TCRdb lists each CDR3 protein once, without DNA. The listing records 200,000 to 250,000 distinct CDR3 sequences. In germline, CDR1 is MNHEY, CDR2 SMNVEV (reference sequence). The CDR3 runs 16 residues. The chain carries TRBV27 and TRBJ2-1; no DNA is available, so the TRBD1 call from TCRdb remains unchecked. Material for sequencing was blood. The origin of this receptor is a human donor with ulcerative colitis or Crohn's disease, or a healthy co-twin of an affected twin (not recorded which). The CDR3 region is CASRPTGAGGRNEQFF.